This T cell receptor (beta chain) derives from a study of blood T cell repertoires in COVID-19. This study enrolled people aged 18 to 89 from 24 US geographic areas. Cohorts were assigned according to the clinical history that participants reported. Deletions cut 6 bases from V and 6 bases from J, with 21 bases between. The CDR3 is 15 residues long. In germline, CDR1 is GTSNPN, CDR2 SVGIG (reference sequence). As originally analysed: Nucleated cell number was recorded as an estimate derived from reference gene primer amplification. TCRdb's table, derived via immunoSEQ multiplex PCR, lists solely in-frame clones and lacks some. For V, J and clone size, that table is used; D and trimming come from the DNA. The sample shows around 250,000 clones, around four fifths of them seen only once.

The genes are TRBV30 and TRBJ2-1, with D perhaps TRBD2 (7 bases). This clonotype originated in a man aged 25-45 years with acute COVID-19. The sequenced sample consisted of PBMCs or T cells enriched from blood (not recorded which). The CDR3 DNA reads TGTGCCTGTTTCCTCGGGGGCGGGAGATTCAATGAGCAGTTCTTC. Amino acids: CACFLGGGRFNEQFF.